Sequencing of this T cell receptor beta chain was carried out in a study of blood T cell repertoires in COVID-19. This CDR3 is 12 amino acids long. The germline V gene has CDR1 WSHSY and CDR2 SAAADI. Trimming took 6 bases from V and 5 from J, leaving 11 bases between them. How the authors handled the data: Counts of nucleated cells, estimated from reference gene primer amplification, were obtained. Assay: immunoSEQ multiplex PCR; the TCRdb copy retains only in-frame clones and omits some. Clonal size and the V and J genes are those of that table, whereas D and trimming came from the DNA. The sample lists a few hundred thousand clones; about nine tenths were seen once.

The sequencing input was peripheral blood. This sequence originates from a woman in her 30s who had recovered from COVID-19. J is TRBJ2-7 and V is TRBV10-2; D remains ambiguous. The CDR3 DNA reads as TGCGCCAGCAGCGAGGCCGCGGACGAGCAGTACTTC. Translation gives CASSEAADEQYF.